The TCR beta chain under discussion was sequenced for a study of control samples from healthy donors and cancer patients. TCRdb's copy holds only in-frame clones and misses some; the assay was immunoSEQ multiplex PCR. The data contain fewer than 110,000 clones, roughly 89% of them singletons. This CDR3 has 17 residues. Per the germline V gene, CDR1 is MGHRA and CDR2 is YSYEKL. Trimming removed 3 bases from V and 3 bases from J, with 19 bases in between. The sequenced material came from PBMCs. This clonotype was sampled from a man aged 60-69 years with lung cancer. This chain uses TRBV4-1 with TRBJ2-3; possible D gene TRBD2, 5 bases. As DNA, the CDR3 is TGCGCCAGCAGCCACGGCGGGCCAAGGATGGGTACAGATACGCAGTATTTT. It specifies CASSHGGPRMGTDTQYF.